This is a list of T cell receptor beta chains from one sample in a study of CD8 T cells in ankylosing spondylitis. One entry per CDR3 protein, called by TCRdb with MiXCR from the 5' RACE reads. The profile shows approximately 220,000 distinct CDR3 sequences, around 25% of them singletons. The sequenced material came from blood, either unsorted or a sorted T cell fraction (not recorded which). The receptors were gathered from a male donor with ankylosing spondylitis or in good health (not recorded which). Both conserved end residues are part of each CDR3. The D gene is left open where the match is weak. Where a row states a size, it is once, few, many or the class of an expanded clone; other rows omit it.

v_call,j_call,d_call,clone_size,cdr3_aa,cdr3_nt
TRBV7-8,TRBJ1-1,.,many,CASSLGLGGTEAFF,TGTGCCAGCAGCTTAGGACTTGGGGGCACTGAAGCTTTCTTT
TRBV6-5,TRBJ2-4,.,few,CASSDKNIQYF,TGTGCCAGCTCGGACAAAAACATTCAGTACTTC
TRBV9,TRBJ2-1,.,.,CASSVATRDNEQFF,TGTGCCAGCAGCGTAGCTACGAGGGACAATGAGCAGTTCTTC
TRBV6-4,TRBJ2-1,.,once,CASSRLPFYEQFF,TGTGCCAGCAGTCGACTACCCTTCTATGAGCAGTTCTTC
TRBV29-1,TRBJ2-5,.,many,CSVASAVTGTQYF,TGCAGCGTTGCTTCCGCGGTGACGGGGACCCAGTACTTC
TRBV20-1,TRBJ1-1,.,.,CSARESGRGTEAFF,TGCAGTGCTAGAGAGTCAGGGCGGGGTACTGAAGCTTTCTTT
TRBV20-1,TRBJ2-7,.,many,CSASLIKGQRYEQYF,TGCAGTGCTAGCCTTATTAAGGGACAAAGATACGAGCAGTACTTC
TRBV27,TRBJ2-6,.,many,CASNPRVSPSGANVLTF,TGTGCCAGCAACCCCAGGGTATCCCCCTCTGGGGCCAACGTCCTGACTTTC
TRBV29-1,TRBJ1-3,.,many,CSVESRNTIYF,TGCAGCGTTGAGTCTAGGAACACCATATATTTT
TRBV20-1,TRBJ2-1,.,.,CSASFYNNEQFF,TGCAGTGCTAGCTTCTACAACAATGAGCAGTTCTTC
TRBV5-1,TRBJ2-5,TRBD1,many,CASSSGQNQETQYF,TGCGCCAGCAGCTCGGGACAGAACCAAGAGACCCAGTACTTC
TRBV29-1,TRBJ2-1,.,.,CSGIDEQFF,TGCAGCGGTATCGATGAGCAGTTCTTC
TRBV29-1,TRBJ2-7,.,.,CSVAFRLKTYEQYF,TGCAGCGTCGCTTTTCGTCTAAAAACCTACGAGCAGTACTTC
TRBV19,TRBJ1-2,TRBD1,few,CASSTGQGANYGYTF,TGTGCCAGTAGTACCGGACAGGGGGCGAACTATGGCTACACCTTC
TRBV6-5,TRBJ2-1,TRBD2,many,CASSYAGLAAYNEQFF,TGTGCCAGCAGTTACGCTGGACTAGCGGCCTACAATGAGCAGTTCTTC
TRBV12-3/TRBV12-4,TRBJ1-4,.,.,CASTLGSGREKLFF,TGTGCCAGCACTTTAGGATCCGGGAGAGAAAAACTGTTTTTT
TRBV5-1,TRBJ2-1,.,many,CASSLVRGSYNEQFF,TGCGCCAGCAGCTTGGTTAGGGGCTCCTACAATGAGCAGTTCTTC
TRBV12-3/TRBV12-4,TRBJ1-1,.,.,CASSLAAGKNTEAFF,TGTGCCAGCAGTTTAGCGGCGGGGAAAAACACTGAAGCTTTCTTT
TRBV29-1,TRBJ2-1,.,few,CSAVQGSYNEQFF,TGCAGCGCCGTACAGGGTTCCTACAATGAGCAGTTCTTC
TRBV12-3/TRBV12-4,TRBJ1-1,.,.,CASRMTGNTEAFF,TGTGCCAGCAGAATGACGGGGAACACTGAAGCTTTCTTT
TRBV7-8,TRBJ2-1,.,.,CASSLELINEQFF,TGTGCCAGCAGCTTAGAACTGATCAATGAGCAGTTCTTC
TRBV7-9,TRBJ2-7,TRBD1,many,CASRKGQGSYEQYF,TGTGCCAGCAGGAAGGGACAGGGGTCCTACGAGCAGTACTTC
TRBV2,TRBJ2-1,.,.,CASRTQAGGRSQEQFF,TGTGCCAGCAGAACACAAGCGGGTGGACGTTCGCAGGAGCAGTTCTTC
TRBV11-2,TRBJ2-2,TRBD2,many,CASSLYSGLNTGELFF,TGTGCCAGCAGCTTATATAGCGGGCTGAACACCGGGGAGCTGTTTTTT
TRBV20-1,TRBJ2-2,TRBD1,.,CSARAGGVRELFF,TGCAGTGCTAGAGCAGGGGGCGTGCGGGAGCTGTTTTTT
TRBV12-5,TRBJ2-7,.,few,CASGLAAGARVYDQYF,TGTGCTAGTGGTTTGGCTGCGGGGGCGAGGGTCTACGACCAGTACTTC
TRBV30,TRBJ2-7,.,few,CAWTNVGYEQYF,TGTGCCTGGACCAATGTGGGCTACGAGCAGTACTTC
TRBV11-1,TRBJ2-7,.,.,CASSRRVRDGYEQYF,TGTGCCAGCAGCCGCCGGGTCAGGGATGGGTACGAGCAGTACTTC
TRBV20-1,TRBJ2-1,.,.,CSARASGSGNEQFF,TGCAGTGCTAGAGCGAGCGGGTCCGGTAATGAGCAGTTCTTC
TRBV24-1,TRBJ2-3,.,.,CATNAGTDHTDTQYF,TGTGCCACCAACGCCGGGACGGACCACACAGATACGCAGTATTTT
TRBV10-3,TRBJ1-3,.,few,CAIGRSSGNTIYF,TGTGCCATCGGACGGTCCTCTGGAAACACCATATATTTT
TRBV18,TRBJ2-7,.,many,CASSPETFLYEQYF,TGTGCCAGCTCACCAGAGACATTCCTCTACGAGCAGTACTTC
TRBV20-1,TRBJ2-7,.,many,CSALSGAQTYEQYF,TGCAGTGCCCTATCAGGGGCCCAAACCTACGAGCAGTACTTC
TRBV2,TRBJ2-3,TRBD2,.,CASSWSGGTDTQYF,TGTGCCAGCAGTTGGTCGGGAGGAACAGATACGCAGTATTTT
TRBV20-1,TRBJ1-2,.,few,CSAQTASPNYGYTF,TGCAGTGCTCAGACAGCTTCACCTAACTATGGCTACACCTTC
TRBV5-1,TRBJ1-4,TRBD1,many,CASRTGPTNEKLFF,TGCGCCAGCCGGACAGGGCCAACTAATGAAAAACTGTTTTTT
TRBV2,TRBJ2-2,.,many,CATQAGQNTGELFF,TGTGCCACACAAGCGGGCCAGAACACCGGGGAGCTGTTTTTT
TRBV6-5,TRBJ2-3,TRBD1,many,CASSYSGTATDTQYF,TGTGCCAGCAGTTACTCCGGGACAGCCACAGATACGCAGTATTTT
TRBV20-1,TRBJ2-7,.,many,CSALSGIDHEQYF,TGCAGTGCTCTTTCGGGGATCGACCACGAGCAGTACTTC
TRBV5-1,TRBJ2-7,TRBD2,many,CASSLSGTTEQYF,TGCGCCAGCAGCTTATCCGGGACTACCGAGCAGTACTTC
TRBV28,TRBJ2-1,TRBD2,many,CASSIGGRGSYNEQFF,TGTGCCAGCAGTATAGGCGGGAGAGGTTCCTACAATGAGCAGTTCTTC
TRBV6-6,TRBJ2-5,.,few,CACGWETQYF,TGTGCCTGTGGGTGGGAGACCCAGTACTTC
TRBV27,TRBJ2-1,TRBD2,once,CASSPMGTSGINEQFF,TGTGCCAGCAGTCCAATGGGGACTAGCGGGATCAATGAGCAGTTCTTC
TRBV7-2,TRBJ2-2,.,many,CASSLKRANTGELFF,TGTGCCAGCAGCTTAAAGCGGGCGAACACCGGGGAGCTGTTTTTT
TRBV29-1,TRBJ2-4,.,many,CSVESGENIQYF,TGCAGCGTTGAATCGGGTGAAAACATTCAGTACTTC
TRBV29-1,TRBJ2-7,.,few,CSAGAASTLTYEQYF,TGCAGCGCCGGGGCAGCCTCAACCCTCACCTACGAGCAGTACTTC
TRBV6-1,TRBJ2-1,TRBD2,few,CASSGSGRAIYNEQFF,TGTGCCAGCAGCGGTAGCGGGAGGGCCATATACAATGAGCAGTTCTTC
TRBV20-1,TRBJ1-1,.,few,CSARDPRMNTEAFF,TGCAGTGCTAGAGATCCCAGGATGAACACTGAAGCTTTCTTT
TRBV12-3/TRBV12-4,TRBJ2-1,.,.,CASSLTVRNEQFF,TGTGCCAGCAGTTTAACTGTAAGGAATGAGCAGTTCTTC
TRBV15,TRBJ2-3,.,many,CATSRTGTGGGTDTQYF,TGTGCCACCAGCAGAACCGGGACTGGTGGGGGCACAGATACGCAGTATTTT
TRBV29-1,TRBJ1-4,.,few,CSVGSPEKLFF,TGCAGCGTTGGCAGCCCTGAAAAACTGTTTTTT
TRBV28,TRBJ1-6,.,many,CASSSPGGTLHF,TGTGCCAGCAGTTCTCCCGGGGGGACCCTCCACTTT
TRBV29-1,TRBJ1-2,.,few,CSVGSGGLGYTF,TGCAGCGTTGGGTCCGGGGGGCTCGGCTACACCTTC
TRBV7-2,TRBJ2-5,.,.,CASSAWLETQYF,TGTGCCAGCAGCGCATGGTTAGAGACCCAGTACTTC